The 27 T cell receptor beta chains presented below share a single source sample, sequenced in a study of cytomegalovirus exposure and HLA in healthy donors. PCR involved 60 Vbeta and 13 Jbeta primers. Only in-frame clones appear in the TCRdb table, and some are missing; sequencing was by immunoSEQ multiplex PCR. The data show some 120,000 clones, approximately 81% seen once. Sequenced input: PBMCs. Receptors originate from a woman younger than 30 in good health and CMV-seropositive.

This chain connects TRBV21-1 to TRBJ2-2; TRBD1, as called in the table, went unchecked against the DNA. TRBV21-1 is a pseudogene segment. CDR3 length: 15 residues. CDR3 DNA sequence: TGTGCCAGCCGTTTTAGACAGGGCAAGGCCGGGGAGCTGTTTTTT. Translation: CASRFRQGKAGELFF.

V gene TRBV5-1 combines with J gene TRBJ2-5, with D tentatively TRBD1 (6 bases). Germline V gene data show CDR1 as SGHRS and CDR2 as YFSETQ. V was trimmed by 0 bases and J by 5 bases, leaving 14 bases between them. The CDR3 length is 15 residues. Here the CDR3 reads CASSLVQGRGETQYF. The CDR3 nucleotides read TGCGCCAGCAGCTTGGTCCAGGGTAGGGGGGAGACCCAGTACTTC. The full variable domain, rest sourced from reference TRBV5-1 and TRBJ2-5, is KAGVTQTPRYLIKTRGQQVTLSCSPISGHRSVSWYQQTPGQGLQFLFEYFSETQRNKGNFPGRFSGRQFSNSRSEMNVSTLELGDSALYLCASSLVQGRGETQYFGPGTRLLVL.

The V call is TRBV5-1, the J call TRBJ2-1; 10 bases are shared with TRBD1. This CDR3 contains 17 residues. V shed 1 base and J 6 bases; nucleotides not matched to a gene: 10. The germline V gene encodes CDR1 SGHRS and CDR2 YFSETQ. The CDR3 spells CASSLWGVGQGFNEQFF. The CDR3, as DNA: TGCGCCAGCAGCTTGTGGGGGGTGGGACAGGGGTTCAATGAGCAGTTCTTC.

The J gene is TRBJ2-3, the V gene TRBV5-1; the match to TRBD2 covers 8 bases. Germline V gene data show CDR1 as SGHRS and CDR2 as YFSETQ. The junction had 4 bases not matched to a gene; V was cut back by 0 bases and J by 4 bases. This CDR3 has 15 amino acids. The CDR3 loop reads CASSLAGGPPDTQYF. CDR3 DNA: TGCGCCAGCAGCTTGGCGGGAGGGCCGCCAGATACGCAGTATTTT.

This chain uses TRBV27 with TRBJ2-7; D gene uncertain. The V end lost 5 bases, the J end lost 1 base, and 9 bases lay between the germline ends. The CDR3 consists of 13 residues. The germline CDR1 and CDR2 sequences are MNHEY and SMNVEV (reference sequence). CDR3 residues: CASSQKPSYEQYF. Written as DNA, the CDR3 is TGTGCCAGCAGTCAGAAACCGTCCTACGAGCAGTACTTC.

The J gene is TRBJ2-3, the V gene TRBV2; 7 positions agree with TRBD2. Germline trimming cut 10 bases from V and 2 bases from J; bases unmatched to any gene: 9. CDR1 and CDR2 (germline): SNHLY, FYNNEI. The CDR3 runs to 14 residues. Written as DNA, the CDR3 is TGTGCCACCCTCCGACTAGCCGCCACAGATACGCAGTATTTT. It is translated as CATLRLAATDTQYF. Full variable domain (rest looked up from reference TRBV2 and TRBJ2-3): EPEVTQTPSHQVTQMGQEVILRCVPISNHLYFYWYRQILGQKVEFLVSFYNNEISEKSEIFDDQFSVERPDGSNFTLKIRSTKLEDSAMYFCATLRLAATDTQYFGPGTRLTVL.

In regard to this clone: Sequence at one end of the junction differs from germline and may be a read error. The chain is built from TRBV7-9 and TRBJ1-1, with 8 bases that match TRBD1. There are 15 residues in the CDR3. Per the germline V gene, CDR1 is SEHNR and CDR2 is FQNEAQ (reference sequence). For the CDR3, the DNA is TGTTCCAGCAGCACCAGACAGGGGATGAACACTGAAGCTTTCTTT. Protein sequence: CSSSTRQGMNTEAFF.

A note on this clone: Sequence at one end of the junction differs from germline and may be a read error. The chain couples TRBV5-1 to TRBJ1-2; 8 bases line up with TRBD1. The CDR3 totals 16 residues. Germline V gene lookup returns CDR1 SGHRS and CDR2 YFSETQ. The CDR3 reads CASSSNPGQEEQIGIF. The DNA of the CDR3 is TGCGCCAGCAGCTCAAATCCGGGACAGGAGGAACAAATAGGGATCTTC.

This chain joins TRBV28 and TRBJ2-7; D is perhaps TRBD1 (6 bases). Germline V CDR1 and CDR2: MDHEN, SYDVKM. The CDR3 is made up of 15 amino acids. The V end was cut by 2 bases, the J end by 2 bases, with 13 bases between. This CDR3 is CASSLGWTDTYEQYF. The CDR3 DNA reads TGTGCCAGCAGTTTAGGTTGGACAGATACCTACGAGCAGTACTTC.

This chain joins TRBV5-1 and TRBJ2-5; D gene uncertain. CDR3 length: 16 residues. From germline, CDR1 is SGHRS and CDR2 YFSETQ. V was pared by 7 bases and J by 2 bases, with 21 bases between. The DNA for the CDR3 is TGCGCCAGCGGCTACTCAAATCTTAGGCGGCAAGAGACCCAGTACTTC. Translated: CASGYSNLRRQETQYF. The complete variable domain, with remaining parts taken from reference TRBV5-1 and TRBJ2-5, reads KAGVTQTPRYLIKTRGQQVTLSCSPISGHRSVSWYQQTPGQGLQFLFEYFSETQRNKGNFPGRFSGRQFSNSRSEMNVSTLELGDSALYLCASGYSNLRRQETQYFGPGTRLLVL.

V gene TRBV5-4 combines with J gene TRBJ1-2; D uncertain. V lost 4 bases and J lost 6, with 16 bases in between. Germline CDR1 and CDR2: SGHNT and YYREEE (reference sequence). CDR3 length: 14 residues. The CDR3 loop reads CASSATDRGHGYTF. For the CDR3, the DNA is TGTGCCAGCAGCGCTACAGACCGGGGTCATGGCTACACCTTC.

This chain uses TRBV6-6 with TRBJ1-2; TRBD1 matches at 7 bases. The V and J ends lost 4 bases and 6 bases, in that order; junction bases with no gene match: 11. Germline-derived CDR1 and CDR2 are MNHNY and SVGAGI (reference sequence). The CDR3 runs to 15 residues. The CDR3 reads CASSSLQQGRDGYTF. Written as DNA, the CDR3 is TGTGCCAGCAGTTCCCTCCAACAGGGGCGGGATGGCTACACCTTC.

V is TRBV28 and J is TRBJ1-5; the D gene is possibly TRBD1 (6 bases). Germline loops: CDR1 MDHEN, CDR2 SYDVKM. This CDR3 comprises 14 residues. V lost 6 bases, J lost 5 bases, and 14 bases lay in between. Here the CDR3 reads CASRTPGGYQPQHF. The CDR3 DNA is TGTGCCAGCAGGACCCCGGGGGGCTATCAGCCCCAGCATTTT.

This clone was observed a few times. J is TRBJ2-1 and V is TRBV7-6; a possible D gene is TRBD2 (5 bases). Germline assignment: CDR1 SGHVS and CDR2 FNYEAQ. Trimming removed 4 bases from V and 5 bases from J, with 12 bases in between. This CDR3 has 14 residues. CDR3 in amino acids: CASSSRRRHNEQFF. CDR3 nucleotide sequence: TGTGCCAGCAGCTCCCGTAGGAGGCACAATGAGCAGTTCTTC.

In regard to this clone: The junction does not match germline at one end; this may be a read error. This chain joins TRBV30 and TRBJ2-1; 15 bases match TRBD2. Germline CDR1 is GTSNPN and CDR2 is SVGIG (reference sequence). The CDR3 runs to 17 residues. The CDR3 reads CVWRGLDPGLAGGGQFF. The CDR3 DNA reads TGTGTCTGGAGGGGGTTAGATCCGGGACTAGCGGGAGGCGGGCAGTTCTTC. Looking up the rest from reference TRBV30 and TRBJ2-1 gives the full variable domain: SQTIHQWPATLVQPVGSPLSLECTVEGTSNPNLYWYRQAAGRGLQLLFYSVGIGQISSEVPQNLSASRPQDRQFILSSKKLLLSDSGFYLCVWRGLDPGLAGGGQFFGPGTRLTVL.

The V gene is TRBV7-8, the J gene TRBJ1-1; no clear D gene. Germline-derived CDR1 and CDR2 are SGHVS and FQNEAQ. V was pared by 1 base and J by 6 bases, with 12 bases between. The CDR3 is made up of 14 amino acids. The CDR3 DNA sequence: TGTGCCAGCAGCTTAGGTGGCCGGGTTGCTGAAGCTTTCTTT. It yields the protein CASSLGGRVAEAFF.

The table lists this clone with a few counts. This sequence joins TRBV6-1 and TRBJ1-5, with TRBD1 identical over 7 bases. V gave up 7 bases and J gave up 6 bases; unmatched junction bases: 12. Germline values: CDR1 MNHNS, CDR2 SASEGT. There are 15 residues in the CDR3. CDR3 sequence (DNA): TGTGCCAGCATTCTGGCAGGGGGGTCAGGTCAGCCCCAGCATTTT. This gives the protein CASILAGGSGQPQHF.

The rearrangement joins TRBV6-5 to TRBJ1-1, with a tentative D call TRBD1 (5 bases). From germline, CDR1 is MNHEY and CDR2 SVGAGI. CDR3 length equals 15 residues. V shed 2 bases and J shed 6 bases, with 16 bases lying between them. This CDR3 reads CASSYPNQGRSEAFF. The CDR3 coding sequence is TGTGCCAGCAGTTACCCTAACCAGGGAAGATCTGAAGCTTTCTTT.

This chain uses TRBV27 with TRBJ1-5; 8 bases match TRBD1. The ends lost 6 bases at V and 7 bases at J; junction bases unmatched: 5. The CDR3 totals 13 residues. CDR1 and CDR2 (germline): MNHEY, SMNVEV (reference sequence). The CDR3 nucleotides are TGTGCCAGCAGATCCAACAGGGGGCAGCCCCAGCATTTT. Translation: CASRSNRGQPQHF.

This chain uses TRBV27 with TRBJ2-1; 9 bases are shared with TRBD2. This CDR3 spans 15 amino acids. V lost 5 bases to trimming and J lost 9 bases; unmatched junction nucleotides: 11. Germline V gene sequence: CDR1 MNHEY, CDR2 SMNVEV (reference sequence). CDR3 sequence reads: CASSPLRAGGPEQFF. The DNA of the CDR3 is TGTGCCAGCAGTCCCCTCCGAGCGGGAGGACCTGAGCAGTTCTTC.

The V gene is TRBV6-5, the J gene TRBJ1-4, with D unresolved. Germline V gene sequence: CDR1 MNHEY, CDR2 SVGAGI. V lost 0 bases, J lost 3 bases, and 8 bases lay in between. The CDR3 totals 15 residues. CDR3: CASSYSSTPNEKLFF. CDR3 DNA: TGTGCCAGCAGTTACTCGTCGACACCTAATGAAAAACTGTTTTTT.

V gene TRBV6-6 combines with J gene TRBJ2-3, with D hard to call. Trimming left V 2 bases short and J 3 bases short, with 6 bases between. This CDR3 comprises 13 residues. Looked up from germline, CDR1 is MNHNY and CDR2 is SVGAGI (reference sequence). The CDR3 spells CASSYTVTDTQYF. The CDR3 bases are TGTGCCAGCAGTTACACAGTAACAGATACGCAGTATTTT.

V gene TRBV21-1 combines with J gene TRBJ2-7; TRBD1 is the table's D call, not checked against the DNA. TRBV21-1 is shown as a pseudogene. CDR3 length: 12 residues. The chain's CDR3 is CASKGEPRWGYF. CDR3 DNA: TGTGCCAGCAAGGGGGAGCCCCGCTGGGGGTACTTC.

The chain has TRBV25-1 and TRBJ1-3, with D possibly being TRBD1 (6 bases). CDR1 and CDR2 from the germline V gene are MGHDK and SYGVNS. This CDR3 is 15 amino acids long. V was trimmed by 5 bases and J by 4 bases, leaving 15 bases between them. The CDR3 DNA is TGTGCCAGCAGTCGACAGGAGCCAGGGGGAAACACCATATATTTT. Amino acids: CASSRQEPGGNTIYF.

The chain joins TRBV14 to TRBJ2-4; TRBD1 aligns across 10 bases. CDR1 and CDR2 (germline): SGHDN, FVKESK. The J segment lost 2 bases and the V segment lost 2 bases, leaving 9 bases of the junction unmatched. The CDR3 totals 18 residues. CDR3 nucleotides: TGTGCCAGCAGCCAAAAACCTGGGACAGGGGCTACCAAAAACATTCAGTACTTC. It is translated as CASSQKPGTGATKNIQYF.

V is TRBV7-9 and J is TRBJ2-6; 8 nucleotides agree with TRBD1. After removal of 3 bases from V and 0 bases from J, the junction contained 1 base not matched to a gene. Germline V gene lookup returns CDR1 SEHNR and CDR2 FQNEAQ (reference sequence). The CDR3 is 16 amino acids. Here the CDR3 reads CASSFGQGSGANVLTF. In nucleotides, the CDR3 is TGTGCCAGCAGCTTTGGACAGGGCTCTGGGGCCAACGTCCTGACTTTC. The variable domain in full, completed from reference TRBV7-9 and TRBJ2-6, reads DTGVSQNPRHKITKRGQNVTFRCDPISEHNRLYWYRQTLGQGPEFLTYFQNEAQLEKSRLLSDRFSAERPKGSFSTLEIQRTEQGDSAMYLCASSFGQGSGANVLTFGAGSRLTVL.

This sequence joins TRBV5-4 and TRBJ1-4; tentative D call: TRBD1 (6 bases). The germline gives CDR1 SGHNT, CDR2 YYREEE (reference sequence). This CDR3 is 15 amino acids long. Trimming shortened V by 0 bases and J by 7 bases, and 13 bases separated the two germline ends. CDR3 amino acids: CASSLAQGGGEKLFF. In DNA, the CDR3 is TGTGCCAGCAGCTTGGCCCAGGGAGGGGGTGAAAAACTGTTTTTT.